A selection of T cell receptor beta chains follows, all from one sample in a study of blood T cells in healthy people across ages. TCRdb re-analysed the 5' RACE reads in MiXCR, keeping a single row per CDR3 protein. The table lists 1 million or so distinct CDR3 sequences, roughly 24% of them singletons, with less than 0.75% in the top ten. The data were also submitted as part of a second study, on T cells of mothers and their children.

The specimen sequenced was blood. The receptors originated from a girl aged 2 to 10 in good health. Both conserved end residues are part of each CDR3. D genes are given only for firm matches. Part of the rows lack a size; the others show once, few, many or a class for expanded clones.

j_call: TRBJ2-1
d_call: TRBD2
v_call: TRBV7-2
clone_size: -
cdr3_nt: TGTGCCAGCAGCTTATTTAGCGGGGGCTCCTACAATGAGCAGTTCTTC
cdr3_aa: CASSLFSGGSYNEQFF

j_call: TRBJ2-1
d_call: -
v_call: TRBV13
clone_size: few
cdr3_nt: TGTGCCAGCAGCTTCCTAGCCCAGAATGAGCAGTTCTTC
cdr3_aa: CASSFLAQNEQFF

j_call: TRBJ1-1
d_call: -
v_call: TRBV5-6
clone_size: -
cdr3_nt: TGTGCCAGCAGCTTGGTTGTCGGCTCTGAAGCTTTCTTT
cdr3_aa: CASSLVVGSEAFF

j_call: TRBJ1-2
d_call: -
v_call: TRBV19
clone_size: -
cdr3_nt: TGTGCCAGTAGTAAGTGGGACATCGGAAGTGGCTACACCTTC
cdr3_aa: CASSKWDIGSGYTF

j_call: TRBJ2-7
d_call: -
v_call: TRBV4-3
clone_size: -
cdr3_nt: TGCGCCAGCAGCCTTAGCTTGCGGGACTACGAGCAGTACTTC
cdr3_aa: CASSLSLRDYEQYF

j_call: TRBJ2-7
d_call: -
v_call: TRBV20-1
clone_size: few
cdr3_nt: TGCAGTGCGCAAGTACAGGGAAGGGCCTACGAGCAGTACTTC
cdr3_aa: CSAQVQGRAYEQYF

j_call: TRBJ1-3
d_call: -
v_call: TRBV11-2
clone_size: few
cdr3_nt: TGTGCCAGCAGTTTAGCTTTACGCTCTGGAAACACCATATATTTT
cdr3_aa: CASSLALRSGNTIYF

j_call: TRBJ2-5
d_call: TRBD1
v_call: TRBV28
clone_size: -
cdr3_nt: TGTGCCAGCAGTTTATCGGTGGCAACAGGGGGCTTTTGGGAGACCCAGTACTTC
cdr3_aa: CASSLSVATGGFWETQYF

j_call: TRBJ2-5
d_call: TRBD1
v_call: TRBV9
clone_size: -
cdr3_nt: TGTGCCAGCAGCACGGGACAGAGACAAGAGACCCAGTACTTC
cdr3_aa: CASSTGQRQETQYF

j_call: TRBJ1-1
d_call: TRBD1
v_call: TRBV7-3
clone_size: few
cdr3_nt: TGTGCCAGCAGCTTAACACCCGGGACAGGGATTGAAGCTTTCTTT
cdr3_aa: CASSLTPGTGIEAFF

j_call: TRBJ2-1
d_call: -
v_call: TRBV5-1
clone_size: few
cdr3_nt: TGCGCCAGCAGCTCACCGGAGGTCTCCTACAATGAGCAGTTCTTC
cdr3_aa: CASSSPEVSYNEQFF

j_call: TRBJ1-5
d_call: -
v_call: TRBV4-2
clone_size: -
cdr3_nt: TGTGCCAGCAGCCAAGCCCGGGGCCAGGGGCAGCCCCAGCATTTT
cdr3_aa: CASSQARGQGQPQHF

j_call: TRBJ2-1
d_call: -
v_call: TRBV6-6
clone_size: -
cdr3_nt: TGTGCCAGCAGACTCTTGGGGGGTAAATACAATGAGCAGTTCTTC
cdr3_aa: CASRLLGGKYNEQFF

j_call: TRBJ1-2
d_call: -
v_call: TRBV29-1
clone_size: -
cdr3_nt: TGCAGCGTTGACCACAGGTTTAACTATGGCTACACCTTC
cdr3_aa: CSVDHRFNYGYTF

j_call: TRBJ1-6
d_call: -
v_call: TRBV9
clone_size: few
cdr3_nt: TGTGCCAGCAGCGCCAGCTCCTATAATTCACCCCTCCACTTT
cdr3_aa: CASSASSYNSPLHF

j_call: TRBJ2-1
d_call: -
v_call: TRBV3-1
clone_size: -
cdr3_nt: TGTGCCAGCAGCCAAGGCAATCATGAGCAGTTCTTC
cdr3_aa: CASSQGNHEQFF

j_call: TRBJ2-3
d_call: -
v_call: TRBV28
clone_size: -
cdr3_nt: TGTGCCAGCAGCCCCTGGGCAGGGGAAAAGGAGGATACGCAGTATTTT
cdr3_aa: CASSPWAGEKEDTQYF

j_call: TRBJ2-4
d_call: -
v_call: TRBV2
clone_size: few
cdr3_nt: TGTGCCAGCAGTGTTGGGACTCTAAAAAACATTCAGTACTTC
cdr3_aa: CASSVGTLKNIQYF

j_call: TRBJ1-4
d_call: TRBD1
v_call: TRBV3-1
clone_size: few
cdr3_nt: TGTGCCAGCAGCCAAGATCCCCAGGGGGCGCGTGAAAAACTGTTTTTT
cdr3_aa: CASSQDPQGAREKLFF

j_call: TRBJ2-7
d_call: TRBD1
v_call: TRBV5-1
clone_size: few
cdr3_nt: TGCGCCAGCAGCTTGGGGCACCTCCGGGACAGGGGGATCAACGAGCAGTACTTC
cdr3_aa: CASSLGHLRDRGINEQYF

j_call: TRBJ1-1
d_call: TRBD1
v_call: TRBV12-5
clone_size: -
cdr3_nt: TGTGCTAGTGGTTTGGGACAGGGGTTGAACACTGAAGCTTTCTTT
cdr3_aa: CASGLGQGLNTEAFF

j_call: TRBJ2-7
d_call: TRBD1
v_call: TRBV6-1
clone_size: few
cdr3_nt: TGTGCCAGCAGTCCCCTTGGACAGGGGGCAGGAGAGGGGGGGTACTTC
cdr3_aa: CASSPLGQGAGEGGYF

j_call: TRBJ1-5
d_call: -
v_call: TRBV10-3
clone_size: few
cdr3_nt: TGTGCCATCAGTGAGTCGATCAGCAATCAGCCCCAGCATTTT
cdr3_aa: CAISESISNQPQHF

j_call: TRBJ1-1
d_call: -
v_call: TRBV9
clone_size: -
cdr3_nt: TGTGCCAGCAGCGCCGGGACTGTACACACTGAAGCTTTCTTT
cdr3_aa: CASSAGTVHTEAFF

j_call: TRBJ2-7
d_call: -
v_call: TRBV5-5
clone_size: -
cdr3_nt: TGTGCCAGCAGCTTGGGACTTCTTACATACGAGCAGTACTTC
cdr3_aa: CASSLGLLTYEQYF

j_call: TRBJ1-1
d_call: -
v_call: TRBV25-1
clone_size: -
cdr3_nt: TGTGCCAGCAAACCTCGGTCACGAACGGGGAACACTGAAGCTTTCTTT
cdr3_aa: CASKPRSRTGNTEAFF

j_call: TRBJ1-6
d_call: TRBD1
v_call: TRBV5-6
clone_size: few
cdr3_nt: TGTGCCAGCAGCGGGACAGCAGCCTATAATTCACCCCTCCACTTT
cdr3_aa: CASSGTAAYNSPLHF

j_call: TRBJ1-1
d_call: -
v_call: TRBV29-1
clone_size: -
cdr3_nt: TGCAGCGGTGCCCGGGGCGGGAACACTGAAGCTTTCTTT
cdr3_aa: CSGARGGNTEAFF

j_call: TRBJ2-5
d_call: -
v_call: TRBV6-6
clone_size: -
cdr3_nt: TGTGCCAGCACCCCAGGACCCAACAAAGAGACCCAGTACTTC
cdr3_aa: CASTPGPNKETQYF

j_call: TRBJ2-7
d_call: TRBD1
v_call: TRBV7-2
clone_size: -
cdr3_nt: TGTGCCAGCAGCCCTGCGGGACAGGGGTTTCGTGAGCAGTACTTC
cdr3_aa: CASSPAGQGFREQYF

j_call: TRBJ2-7
d_call: -
v_call: TRBV29-1
clone_size: -
cdr3_nt: TGCAGCGTTGAAAAAACCGGGTATAAGTACTTC
cdr3_aa: CSVEKTGYKYF

j_call: TRBJ1-5
d_call: -
v_call: TRBV6-2/TRBV6-3
clone_size: -
cdr3_nt: TGTGCCAGCAGTTTTTCAGGGGTGGCCCAGCATTTT
cdr3_aa: CASSFSGVAQHF

j_call: TRBJ1-2
d_call: TRBD1
v_call: TRBV6-1
clone_size: -
cdr3_nt: TGTGCCAGCAGATCTACTGAGACAGGGGATATATCCTACACCTTC
cdr3_aa: CASRSTETGDISYTF

j_call: TRBJ2-1
d_call: -
v_call: TRBV7-3
clone_size: few
cdr3_nt: TGTGCCAGCAGCTTTCCGGGACGGCGCCCCTTCTACAATGAGCAGTTCTTC
cdr3_aa: CASSFPGRRPFYNEQFF

j_call: TRBJ2-7
d_call: -
v_call: TRBV9
clone_size: few
cdr3_nt: TGTGCCAGCAGCGCCCAACCGGGACTCCCCTACGAGCAGTACTTC
cdr3_aa: CASSAQPGLPYEQYF

j_call: TRBJ1-1
d_call: TRBD1
v_call: TRBV29-1
clone_size: -
cdr3_nt: TGCAGCGTTACCCGGGACAGGGACACTGAAGCTTTCTTT
cdr3_aa: CSVTRDRDTEAFF

j_call: TRBJ2-2
d_call: -
v_call: TRBV27
clone_size: -
cdr3_nt: TGTGCCAGCAGCGCTACCACCGGGGAGCTGTTTTTT
cdr3_aa: CASSATTGELFF

j_call: TRBJ1-6
d_call: -
v_call: TRBV7-9
clone_size: -
cdr3_nt: TGTGCCAGCAGCTTAAGTACAAGCCGCTCCCTCCACTTT
cdr3_aa: CASSLSTSRSLHF

j_call: TRBJ1-2
d_call: -
v_call: TRBV12-3/TRBV12-4
clone_size: -
cdr3_nt: TGTGCCAGCACCCAACCCCGAAATGCCTACACCTTC
cdr3_aa: CASTQPRNAYTF

j_call: TRBJ2-3
d_call: TRBD2
v_call: TRBV7-2
clone_size: once
cdr3_nt: TGTGCCAGCAGCTTTTTGGGCTCAGCGGGGTTAGATACGCAGTATTTT
cdr3_aa: CASSFLGSAGLDTQYF

j_call: TRBJ2-1
d_call: TRBD2
v_call: TRBV4-1
clone_size: few
cdr3_nt: TGCGCCAGCAGCCTCATACTAGGCGGGGGTGAGCAGTTCTTC
cdr3_aa: CASSLILGGGEQFF

j_call: TRBJ2-1
d_call: TRBD2
v_call: TRBV2
clone_size: -
cdr3_nt: TGTGCCAGCACAGATAGCGGGAGCAAGTTCTTC
cdr3_aa: CASTDSGSKFF

j_call: TRBJ2-1
d_call: TRBD2
v_call: TRBV28
clone_size: few
cdr3_nt: TGTGCCAGCAGTTTAATAGCGGGAGCCCCCTACAATGAGCAGTTCTTC
cdr3_aa: CASSLIAGAPYNEQFF

j_call: TRBJ2-5
d_call: -
v_call: TRBV13
clone_size: -
cdr3_nt: TGTGCCAGCAGCTTGGCCCGGGGTCTCGGAGAGACCCAGTACTTC
cdr3_aa: CASSLARGLGETQYF

j_call: TRBJ1-2
d_call: -
v_call: TRBV24-1
clone_size: -
cdr3_nt: TGTGCCACCAGTGACCGTTATGGCTACACCTTC
cdr3_aa: CATSDRYGYTF

j_call: TRBJ2-2
d_call: TRBD2
v_call: TRBV7-2
clone_size: -
cdr3_nt: TGTGCCAGCCGCGAGACGCGGGGGTTCACCGGGGAGCTGTTTTTT
cdr3_aa: CASRETRGFTGELFF